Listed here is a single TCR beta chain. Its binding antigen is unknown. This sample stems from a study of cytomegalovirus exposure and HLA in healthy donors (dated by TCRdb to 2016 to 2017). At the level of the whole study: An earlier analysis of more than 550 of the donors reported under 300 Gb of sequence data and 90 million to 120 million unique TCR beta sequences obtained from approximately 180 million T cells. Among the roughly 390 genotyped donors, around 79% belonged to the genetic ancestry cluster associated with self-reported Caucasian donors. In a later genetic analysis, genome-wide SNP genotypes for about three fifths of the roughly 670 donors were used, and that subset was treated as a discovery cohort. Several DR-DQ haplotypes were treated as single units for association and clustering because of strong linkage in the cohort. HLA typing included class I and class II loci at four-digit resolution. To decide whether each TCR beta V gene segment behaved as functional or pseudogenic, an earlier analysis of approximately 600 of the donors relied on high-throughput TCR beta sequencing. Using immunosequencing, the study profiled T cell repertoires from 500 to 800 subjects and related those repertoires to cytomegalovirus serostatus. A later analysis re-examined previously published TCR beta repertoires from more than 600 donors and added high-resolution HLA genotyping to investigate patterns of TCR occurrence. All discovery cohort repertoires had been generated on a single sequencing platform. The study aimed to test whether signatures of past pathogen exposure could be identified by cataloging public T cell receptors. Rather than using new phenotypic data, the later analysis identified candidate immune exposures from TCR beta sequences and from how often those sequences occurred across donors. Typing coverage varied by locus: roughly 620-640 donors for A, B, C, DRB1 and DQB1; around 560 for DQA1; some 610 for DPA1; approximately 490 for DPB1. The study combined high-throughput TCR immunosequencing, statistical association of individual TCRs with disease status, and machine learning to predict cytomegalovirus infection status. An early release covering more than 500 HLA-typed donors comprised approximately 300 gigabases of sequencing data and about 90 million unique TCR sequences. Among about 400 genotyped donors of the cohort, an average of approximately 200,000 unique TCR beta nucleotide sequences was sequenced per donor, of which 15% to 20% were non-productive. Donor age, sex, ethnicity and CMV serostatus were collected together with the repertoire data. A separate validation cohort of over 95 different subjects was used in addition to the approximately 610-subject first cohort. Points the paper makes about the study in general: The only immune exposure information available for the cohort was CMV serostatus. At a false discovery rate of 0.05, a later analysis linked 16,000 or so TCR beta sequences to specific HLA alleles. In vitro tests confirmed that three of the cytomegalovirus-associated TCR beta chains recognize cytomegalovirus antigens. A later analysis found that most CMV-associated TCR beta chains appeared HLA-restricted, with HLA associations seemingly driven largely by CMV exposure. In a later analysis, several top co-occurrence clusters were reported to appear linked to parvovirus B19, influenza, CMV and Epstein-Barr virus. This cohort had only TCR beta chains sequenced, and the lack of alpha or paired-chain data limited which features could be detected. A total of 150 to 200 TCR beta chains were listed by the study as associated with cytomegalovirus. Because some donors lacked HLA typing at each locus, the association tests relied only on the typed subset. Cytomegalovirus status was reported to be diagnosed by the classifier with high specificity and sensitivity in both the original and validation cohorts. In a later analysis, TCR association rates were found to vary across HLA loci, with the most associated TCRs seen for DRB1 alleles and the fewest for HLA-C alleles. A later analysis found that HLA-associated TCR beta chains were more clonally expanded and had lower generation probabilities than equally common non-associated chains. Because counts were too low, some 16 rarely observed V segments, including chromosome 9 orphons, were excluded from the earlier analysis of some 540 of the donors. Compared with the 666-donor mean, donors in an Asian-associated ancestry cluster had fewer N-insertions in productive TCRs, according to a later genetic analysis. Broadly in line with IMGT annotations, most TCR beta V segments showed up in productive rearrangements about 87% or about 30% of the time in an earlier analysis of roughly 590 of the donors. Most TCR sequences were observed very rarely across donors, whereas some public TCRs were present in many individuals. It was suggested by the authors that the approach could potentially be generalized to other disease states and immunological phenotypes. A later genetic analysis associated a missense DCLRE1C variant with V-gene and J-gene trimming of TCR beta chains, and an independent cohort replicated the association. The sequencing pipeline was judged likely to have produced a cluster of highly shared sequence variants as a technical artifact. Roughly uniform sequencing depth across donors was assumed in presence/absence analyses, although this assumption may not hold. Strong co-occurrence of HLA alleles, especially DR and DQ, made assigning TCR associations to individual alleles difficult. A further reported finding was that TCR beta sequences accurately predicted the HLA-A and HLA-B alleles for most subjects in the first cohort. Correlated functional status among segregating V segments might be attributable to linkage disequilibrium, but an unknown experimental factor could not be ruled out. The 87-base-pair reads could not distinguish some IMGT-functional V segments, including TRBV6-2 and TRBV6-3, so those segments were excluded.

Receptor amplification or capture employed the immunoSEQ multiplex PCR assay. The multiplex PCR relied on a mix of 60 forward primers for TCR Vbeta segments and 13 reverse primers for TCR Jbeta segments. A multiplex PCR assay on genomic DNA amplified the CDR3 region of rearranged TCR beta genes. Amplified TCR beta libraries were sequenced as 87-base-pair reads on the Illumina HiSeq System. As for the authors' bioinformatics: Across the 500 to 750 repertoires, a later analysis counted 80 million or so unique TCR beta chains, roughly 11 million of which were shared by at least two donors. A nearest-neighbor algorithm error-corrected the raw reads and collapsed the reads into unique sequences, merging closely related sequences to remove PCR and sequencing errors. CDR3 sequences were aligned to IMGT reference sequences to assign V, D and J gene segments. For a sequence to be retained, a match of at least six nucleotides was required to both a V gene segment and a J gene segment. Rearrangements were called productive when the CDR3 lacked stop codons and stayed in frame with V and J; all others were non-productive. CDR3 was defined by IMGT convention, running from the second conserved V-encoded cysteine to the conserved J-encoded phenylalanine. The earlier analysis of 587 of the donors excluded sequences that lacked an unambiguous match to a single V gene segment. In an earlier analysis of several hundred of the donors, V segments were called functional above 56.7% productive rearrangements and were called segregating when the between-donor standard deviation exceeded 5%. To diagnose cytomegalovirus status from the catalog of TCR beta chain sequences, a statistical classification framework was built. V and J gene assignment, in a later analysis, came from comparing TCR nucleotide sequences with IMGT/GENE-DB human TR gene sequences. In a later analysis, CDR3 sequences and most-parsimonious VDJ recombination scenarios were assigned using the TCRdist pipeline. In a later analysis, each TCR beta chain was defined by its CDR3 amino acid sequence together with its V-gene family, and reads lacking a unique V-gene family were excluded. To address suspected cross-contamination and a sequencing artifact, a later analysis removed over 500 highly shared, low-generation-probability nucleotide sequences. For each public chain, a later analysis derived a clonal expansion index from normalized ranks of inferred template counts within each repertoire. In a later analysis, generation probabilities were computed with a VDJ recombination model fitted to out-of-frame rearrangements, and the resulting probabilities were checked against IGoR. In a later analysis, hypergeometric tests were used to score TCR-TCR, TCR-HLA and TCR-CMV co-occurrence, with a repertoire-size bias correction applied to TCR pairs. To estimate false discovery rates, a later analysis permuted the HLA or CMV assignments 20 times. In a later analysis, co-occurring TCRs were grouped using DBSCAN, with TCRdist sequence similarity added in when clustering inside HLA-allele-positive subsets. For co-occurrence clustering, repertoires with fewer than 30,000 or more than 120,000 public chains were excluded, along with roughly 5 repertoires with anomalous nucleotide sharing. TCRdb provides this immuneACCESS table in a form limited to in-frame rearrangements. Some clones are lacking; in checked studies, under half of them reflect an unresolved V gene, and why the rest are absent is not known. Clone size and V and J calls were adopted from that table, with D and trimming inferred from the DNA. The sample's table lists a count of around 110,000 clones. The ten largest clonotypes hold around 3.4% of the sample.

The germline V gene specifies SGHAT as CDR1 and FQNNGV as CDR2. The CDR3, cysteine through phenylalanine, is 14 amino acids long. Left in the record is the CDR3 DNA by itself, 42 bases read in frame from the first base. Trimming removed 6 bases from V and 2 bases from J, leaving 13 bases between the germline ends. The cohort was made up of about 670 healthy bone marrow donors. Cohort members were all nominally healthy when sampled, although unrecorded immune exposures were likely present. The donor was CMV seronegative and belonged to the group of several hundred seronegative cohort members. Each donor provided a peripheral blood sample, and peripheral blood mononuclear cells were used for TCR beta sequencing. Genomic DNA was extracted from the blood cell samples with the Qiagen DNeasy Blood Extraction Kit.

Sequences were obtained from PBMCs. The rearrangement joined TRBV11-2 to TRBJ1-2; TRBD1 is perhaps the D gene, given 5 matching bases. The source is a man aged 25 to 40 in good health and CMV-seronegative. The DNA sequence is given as TGTGCCAGCAGTTCATCTAGGGGAAACTATGGCTACACCTTC. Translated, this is CASSSSRGNYGYTF.